The sequence of this T cell receptor (beta chain) was determined in a study of blood T cell repertoires in COVID-19. The CDR3 runs 15 residues. Sequenced by immunoSEQ multiplex PCR; TCRdb stores in-frame clones only, minus some. The sample has 120,000 or so clones; 82% are singletons. The receptor comes from a woman in her seventies with acute or convalescent COVID-19. The sequencing input was peripheral blood. V and J are TRBV21-1 and TRBJ2-7; the table's D gene call, TRBD1, was not cross checked with the DNA. TRBV21-1 is a recognized pseudogene. This CDR3 reads CASSKHGQGVHEQYV. CDR3 nucleotide sequence: TGTGCCAGCAGCAAACACGGACAGGGGGTTCACGAGCAGTACGTC.